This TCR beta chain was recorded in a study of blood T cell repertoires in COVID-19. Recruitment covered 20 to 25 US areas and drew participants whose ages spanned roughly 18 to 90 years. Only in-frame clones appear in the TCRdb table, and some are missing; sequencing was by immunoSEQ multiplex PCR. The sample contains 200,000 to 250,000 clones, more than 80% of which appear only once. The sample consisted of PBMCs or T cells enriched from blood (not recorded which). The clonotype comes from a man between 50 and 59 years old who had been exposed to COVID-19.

The CDR3: CSVADQRGLETQYF. For the CDR3, the DNA is TGCAGCGTAGCCGACCAGAGGGGGCTGGAGACCCAGTACTTC. V gene TRBV29-1 combines with J gene TRBJ2-5, with TRBD1 matching 7 bases. The CDR3 extends over 14 amino acids. Trimming took 6 bases from V and 5 from J; bases not matched to a gene: 12. Per the germline V gene, CDR1 is SQVTM and CDR2 is ANQGSEA. Full variable domain (missing parts from reference TRBV29-1 and TRBJ2-5): SAVISQKPSRDICQRGTSLTIQCQVDSQVTMMFWYRQQPGQSLTLIATANQGSEATYESGFVIDKFPISRPNLTFSTLTVSNMSPEDSSIYLCSVADQRGLETQYFGPGTRLLVL.